This is a list of T cell receptor beta chains from one sample in a study of shared clonotypes between healthy human individuals. Profiled with immunoSEQ multiplex PCR; TCRdb holds only in-frame clones, not every one. The profile shows roughly 2,500,000 clones, more than 85% of them singletons. Specimen: naive CD4+ T cells from PBMCs. All receptors come from a man aged 18 to 30 in good health. Some clones in this sample may be carry-over from other donors' samples. CDR3s include the opening cysteine and the closing phenylalanine or tryptophan. The D gene is left open where the match is weak. Size is omitted from some rows. Given values are once, few, many or a class for expanded clones.

V	D	J	size	DNA	CDR3
TRBV25-1	.	TRBJ1-5	.	TGTGCCAGCAGTGAATCCCCGAGGCAGAATAGCAATCAGCCCCAGCATTTT	CASSESPRQNSNQPQHF
TRBV28	TRBD1	TRBJ2-7	.	TGTGCCAGCAGTCCCGCGGGGGACAGGGGGTTGGACGAGCAGTACTTC	CASSPAGDRGLDEQYF
TRBV2	.	TRBJ2-6	.	TGTGCCAGCAGTGTGGAGTTCTCTGGGGCCAACGTCCTGACTTTC	CASSVEFSGANVLTF
TRBV5-1	TRBD2	TRBJ2-5	.	TGCGCCAGCAGCTCAGGACTAGCGGGAGTAGAGACCCAGTACTTC	CASSSGLAGVETQYF
TRBV5-1	TRBD1	TRBJ1-5	.	TGCGCCAGCAGCTCGGGGACAGAGAATCAGCCCCAGCATTTT	CASSSGTENQPQHF
TRBV4-1	.	TRBJ1-5	.	TGCGCCAGCAGCCATGCCCTGAGCGGTACCCTAGGCAATCAGCCCCAGCATTTT	CASSHALSGTLGNQPQHF
TRBV7-9	.	TRBJ2-3	.	TGTGCCAGCAGCCCAGGGGACACAAACACAGATACGCAGTATTTT	CASSPGDTNTDTQYF
TRBV13	.	TRBJ2-7	.	TGTGCCAGCAGTTCTGGACGTTACTCCTACGAGCAGTACTTC	CASSSGRYSYEQYF
TRBV19	TRBD2	TRBJ2-2	.	TGTGCCAGTAGTCCACAGGGGACTAGCGCTACCGGGGAGCTGTTTTTT	CASSPQGTSATGELFF
TRBV7-9	.	TRBJ1-2	.	TGTGCCAGCAGCTTACAGGGTCTCTCAGTCGCTGGCTACACCTTC	CASSLQGLSVAGYTF
TRBV6-6	.	TRBJ1-1	.	TGTGCCAGCAGACTTACACTGAACACTGAAGCTTTCTTT	CASRLTLNTEAFF
TRBV6-1	TRBD2	TRBJ2-7	.	TGTGCCAGCGGTTTTACTAGCGGGCCGTACGAGCAGTACTTC	CASGFTSGPYEQYF
TRBV6-5	.	TRBJ2-2	.	TGTGCCAGCAGTTACTCGAGCGGTTGGGCCGGGGAGCTGTTTTTT	CASSYSSGWAGELFF
TRBV5-1	.	TRBJ1-2	.	TGCGCCAGCCAAATAATTTCAGGGGACGGCGGCTACACCTTC	CASQIISGDGGYTF
TRBV21-1	.	TRBJ1-3	.	TGTGCCAGCAGCAAAACCGGGACAGGGTCTTCTGGAAACACCATATATTTT	CASSKTGTGSSGNTIYF
TRBV7-2	.	TRBJ2-5	.	TGTGCCAGCAGCTTAGGTCTGGGGGCTCAGAAGACCCAGTACTTC	CASSLGLGAQKTQYF
TRBV20-1	.	TRBJ1-5	.	TGCAGTGCTAGCAAGGAAGGGCCCCAGCATTTT	CSASKEGPQHF
TRBV4-1	.	TRBJ2-7	.	TGCGCCAGCAGCCAAGTCTTCAGGGACTCCTACGAGCAGTACTTC	CASSQVFRDSYEQYF
TRBV21-1	.	TRBJ1-5	.	TGTGCCAGCAGCAAAGCCCAGGGACCAGTATCAAGTAATCAGCCCCAGCATTTT	CASSKAQGPVSSNQPQHF
TRBV28	.	TRBJ2-1	.	TGTGCCAGCAGTCTCCGGCGTGAGCAGTTCTTC	CASSLRREQFF
TRBV10-2	TRBD2	TRBJ2-1	.	TGCGCCAGCAAGGGACTAGCGGATTCCAATGAGCAGTTCTTC	CASKGLADSNEQFF
TRBV10-1	.	TRBJ2-5	.	TGCGCCAGCAGTGATCCAAGGGAGGTTCAAGAGACCCAGTACTTC	CASSDPREVQETQYF
TRBV10-1	.	TRBJ1-1	few	TGCGCCAGCAGTGAGGGAGGGTATACTGAAGCTTTCTTT	CASSEGGYTEAFF
TRBV2	.	TRBJ1-5	once	TGTGCCAGCAGCGGGATATACAATCAGCCCCAGCATTTT	CASSGIYNQPQHF
TRBV28	.	TRBJ2-7	.	TGTGCCAGCAGTCTCCCTGGAAGGCAGCAGTACTTC	CASSLPGRQQYF
TRBV5-1	.	TRBJ1-2	.	TGCGCCAGCAGCTTGGTAGGGGGATCCTATGGCTACACCTTC	CASSLVGGSYGYTF
TRBV10-3	.	TRBJ1-5	few	TGTGCCATCAGTATCGGGGGAGCCGCTCAGCCCCAGCATTTT	CAISIGGAAQPQHF
TRBV27	TRBD2	TRBJ2-1	.	TGTGCCAGCAGTTCGCCCAGGACTAGCGGGAACAATGAGCAGTTCTTC	CASSSPRTSGNNEQFF
TRBV5-1	.	TRBJ2-7	.	TGCGCCAGCAGCTGGAATACAGGGTCAGGCTACGAGCAGTACTTC	CASSWNTGSGYEQYF
TRBV28	.	TRBJ1-2	few	TGTGCCAGCAGTGGACCAGCCGATGGCTACACCTTC	CASSGPADGYTF
TRBV28	TRBD1	TRBJ1-2	.	TGTGCCAGCAGTTCACCGGGACAGAAAAGGGGTGACTATGGCTACACCTTC	CASSSPGQKRGDYGYTF
TRBV5-1	.	TRBJ2-1	.	TGCGCCAGCAGCTTGGAACTAGGGTTCTACAATGAGCAGTTCTTC	CASSLELGFYNEQFF
TRBV27	.	TRBJ2-3	.	TGTGCCAGCAGTTTAGAGTCTGCGGGACTTCTCACAGATACGCAGTATTTT	CASSLESAGLLTDTQYF
TRBV4-1	.	TRBJ1-2	.	TGCGCCAGCAGCCAGGGCACAGTTACGAACTATGGCTACACCTTC	CASSQGTVTNYGYTF
TRBV5-1	TRBD1	TRBJ2-5	.	TGCGCCAGCAGCTTGGCCCCAGGCCTGGTCTCAGGGGGTCCGCGGAAGACCCAGTACTTC	CASSLAPGLVSGGPRKTQYF
TRBV5-1	.	TRBJ2-5	.	TGCGCCAGCAGCTTCGATCTGGTGACCCAGTACTTC	CASSFDLVTQYF
TRBV10-3	.	TRBJ2-1	.	TGTGCCATCAGTGGAGGCGTCCCGACCTACAATGAGCAGTTCTTC	CAISGGVPTYNEQFF
TRBV5-1	TRBD2	TRBJ2-7	.	TGCGCCAGCAGCCCAGGACTAGCGGGGGGTACCTACGAGCAGTACTTC	CASSPGLAGGTYEQYF
TRBV29-1	.	TRBJ1-1	few	TGCAGCGTTGCTGTTAACACTGAAGCTTTCTTT	CSVAVNTEAFF
TRBV5-4	.	TRBJ1-2	.	TGTGCCAGCAGCAGGACGGAAGGCTATGGCTACACCTTC	CASSRTEGYGYTF
TRBV2	.	TRBJ1-5	few	TGTGCCAGCAGTGGGCCCCAGCCCCAGCATTTT	CASSGPQPQHF
TRBV5-1	.	TRBJ2-7	.	TGCGCCAGCAGCAGCCTCGGTGGGGGGCGGGACGAGCAGTACTTC	CASSSLGGGRDEQYF